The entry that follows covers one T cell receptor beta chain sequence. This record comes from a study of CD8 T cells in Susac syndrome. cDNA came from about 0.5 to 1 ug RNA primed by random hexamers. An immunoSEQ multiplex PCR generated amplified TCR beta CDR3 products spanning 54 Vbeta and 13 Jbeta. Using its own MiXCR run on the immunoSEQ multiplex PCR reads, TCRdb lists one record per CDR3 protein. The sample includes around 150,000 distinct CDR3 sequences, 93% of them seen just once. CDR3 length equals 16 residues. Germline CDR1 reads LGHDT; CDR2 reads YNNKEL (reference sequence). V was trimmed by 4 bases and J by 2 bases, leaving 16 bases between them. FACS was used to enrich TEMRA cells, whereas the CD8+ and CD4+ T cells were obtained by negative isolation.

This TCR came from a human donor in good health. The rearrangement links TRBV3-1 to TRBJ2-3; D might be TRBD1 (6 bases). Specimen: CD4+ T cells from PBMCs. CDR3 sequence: CASSPPRGGNTDTQYF. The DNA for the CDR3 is TGTGCCAGCAGCCCTCCTCGAGGGGGAAACACAGATACGCAGTATTTT.